The rows below give T cell receptor beta chains drawn from one sample of a study of T-cell memory formation after mild COVID-19. TCRdb re-analysed the 5' RACE reads in MiXCR, keeping a single row per CDR3 protein. This table holds 400,000 or so distinct CDR3 sequences, about 21% found once. The sequenced sample was PBMCs or a T cell subset sorted from them (not recorded which). The receptor source for this set is an adult woman who had mild COVID-19 (a few samples of this study predate the infection). Cell type and time point are not known. CDR3s include the opening cysteine and the closing phenylalanine or tryptophan.

V gene	J gene	CDR3 protein
TRBV3-1	TRBJ2-5	CASSRDGGEETQYF
TRBV12-3/TRBV12-4	TRBJ1-1	CASIRDRGNTEAFF
TRBV7-9	TRBJ2-3	CASSYTADTQYF
TRBV7-3	TRBJ2-4	CASSLSGGGRNIQYF
TRBV9	TRBJ1-1	CASTPSGVHTEAFF
TRBV5-1	TRBJ2-7	CASSLEGGYGEQYF
TRBV27	TRBJ1-2	CASSPQTVRINGYTF
TRBV19	TRBJ2-2	CASIQGGELFF
TRBV28	TRBJ2-7	CASSSSGTPKVGQYF
TRBV5-5	TRBJ1-1	CASRPGWALNTEAFF
TRBV4-3	TRBJ2-3	CASSQDRLTDTQYF